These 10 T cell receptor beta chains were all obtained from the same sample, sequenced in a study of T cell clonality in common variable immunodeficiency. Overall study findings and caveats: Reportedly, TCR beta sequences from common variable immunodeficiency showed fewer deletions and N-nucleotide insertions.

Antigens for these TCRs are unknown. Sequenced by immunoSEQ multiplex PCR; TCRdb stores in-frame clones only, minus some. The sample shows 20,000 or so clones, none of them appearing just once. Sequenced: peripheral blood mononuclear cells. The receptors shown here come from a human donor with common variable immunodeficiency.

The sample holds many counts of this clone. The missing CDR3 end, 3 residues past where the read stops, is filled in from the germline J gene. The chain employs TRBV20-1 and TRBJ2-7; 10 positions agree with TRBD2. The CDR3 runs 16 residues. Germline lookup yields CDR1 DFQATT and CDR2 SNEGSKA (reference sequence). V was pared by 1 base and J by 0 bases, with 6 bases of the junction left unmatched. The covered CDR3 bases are TGCAGTGCTAGAGGATCCTCTAGCGGGAGCTCCTACGAG. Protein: CSARGSSSGSSYE. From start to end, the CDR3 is CSARGSSSGSSYEQYF.

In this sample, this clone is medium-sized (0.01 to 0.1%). The CDR3 is CAWSAGWLAGGQETQYF. The part of the CDR3 DNA that was read is TGTGCCTGGAGTGCGGGTTGGCTAGCGGGAGGACAAGAGACC. The chain uses TRBV30 and TRBJ2-5; 11 bases agree with TRBD2. The read comes to an end 3 residues before the CDR3 does, leaving the germline J gene to fill in the end. The CDR3 extends over 17 amino acids. Germline V gives CDR1 GTSNPN, CDR2 SVGIG (reference sequence). With 1 base clipped from V and 2 bases from J, the junction kept 9 bases outside the gene matches.

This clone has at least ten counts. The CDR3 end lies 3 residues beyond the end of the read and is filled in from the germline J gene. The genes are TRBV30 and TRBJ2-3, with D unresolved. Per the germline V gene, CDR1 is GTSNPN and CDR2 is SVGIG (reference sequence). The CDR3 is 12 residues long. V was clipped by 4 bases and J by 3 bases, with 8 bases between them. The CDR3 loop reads CAWTKKTDTQYF. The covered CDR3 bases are TGTGCCTGGACTAAAAAAACAGATACG.

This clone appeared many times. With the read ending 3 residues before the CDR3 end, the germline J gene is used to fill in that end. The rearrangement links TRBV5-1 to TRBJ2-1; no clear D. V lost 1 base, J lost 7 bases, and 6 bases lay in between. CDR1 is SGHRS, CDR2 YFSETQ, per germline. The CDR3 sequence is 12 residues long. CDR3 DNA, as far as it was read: TGCGCCAGCAGCTTGACTGCTAATGAG. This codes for CASSLTANE. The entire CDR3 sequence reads CASSLTANEQFF.

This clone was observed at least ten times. CDR3 residues: CASSSNRVTTEAFF. The DNA read from the CDR3 is TGTGCCAGCAGCTCCAACAGGGTGACCACTGAA. The genes are TRBV7-2 and TRBJ1-1; D possibly corresponds to TRBD1 (6 bases). The missing CDR3 end, 3 residues past where the read stops, is filled in from the germline J gene. The V gene lost 4 bases and the J gene lost 4 bases, with 13 bases spanning the gap. This CDR3 region has 14 residues. Looked up from germline, CDR1 is SGHTA and CDR2 is FQGNSA. Drawing the rest from reference TRBV7-2 and TRBJ1-1, the complete variable domain is GAGVSQSPSNKVTEKGKDVELRCDPISGHTALYWYRQSLGQGLEFLIYFQGNSAPDKSGLPSDRFSAERTGGSVSTLTIQRTQQEDSAVYLCASSSNRVTTEAFFGQGTRLTVV.

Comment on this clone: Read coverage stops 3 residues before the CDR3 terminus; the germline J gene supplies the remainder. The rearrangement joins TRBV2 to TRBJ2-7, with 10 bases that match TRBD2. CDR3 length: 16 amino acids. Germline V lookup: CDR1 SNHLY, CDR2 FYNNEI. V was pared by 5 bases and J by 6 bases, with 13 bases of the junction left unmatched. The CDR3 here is CASSLTGTSAFGEQYF. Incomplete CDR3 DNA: TGTGCCAGCAGTCTTACCGGGACTAGCGCCTTCGGCGAG.

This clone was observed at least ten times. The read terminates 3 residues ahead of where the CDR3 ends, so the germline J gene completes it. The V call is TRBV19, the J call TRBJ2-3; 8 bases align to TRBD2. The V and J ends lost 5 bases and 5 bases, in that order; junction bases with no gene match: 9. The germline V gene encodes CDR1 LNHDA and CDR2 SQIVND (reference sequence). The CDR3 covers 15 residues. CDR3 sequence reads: CASSVWTSSEDTQYF. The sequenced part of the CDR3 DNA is TGTGCCAGTAGTGTCTGGACTAGCTCGGAAGATACG. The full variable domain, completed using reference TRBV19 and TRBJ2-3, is DGGITQSPKYLFRKEGQNVTLSCEQNLNHDAMYWYRQDPGQGLRLIYYSQIVNDFQKGDIAEGYSVSREKKESFPLTVTSAQKNPTAFYLCASSVWTSSEDTQYFGPGTRLTVL.

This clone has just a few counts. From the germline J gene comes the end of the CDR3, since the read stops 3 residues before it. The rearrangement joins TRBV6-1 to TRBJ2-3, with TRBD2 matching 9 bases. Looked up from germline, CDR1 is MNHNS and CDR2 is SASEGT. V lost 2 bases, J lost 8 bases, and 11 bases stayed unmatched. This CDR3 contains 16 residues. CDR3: CASSEMAGGGRGTQYF. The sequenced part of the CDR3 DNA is TGTGCCAGCAGTGAAATGGCGGGAGGGGGTCGAGGTACG.

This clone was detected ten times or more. CDR3 residues: CSARDYGSGSRETQYF. Partial CDR3 DNA: TGCAGTGCTAGAGATTACGGTAGCGGGAGCAGGGAGACC. The genes are TRBV20-1 and TRBJ2-5, with TRBD2 matching 9 bases. The CDR3 is cut off 3 residues early in the read; its end comes from the germline J gene. Germline loops: CDR1 DFQATT, CDR2 SNEGSKA (reference sequence). The CDR3 length is 16 residues. The ends lost 0 bases at V and 5 bases at J; junction bases unmatched: 10.

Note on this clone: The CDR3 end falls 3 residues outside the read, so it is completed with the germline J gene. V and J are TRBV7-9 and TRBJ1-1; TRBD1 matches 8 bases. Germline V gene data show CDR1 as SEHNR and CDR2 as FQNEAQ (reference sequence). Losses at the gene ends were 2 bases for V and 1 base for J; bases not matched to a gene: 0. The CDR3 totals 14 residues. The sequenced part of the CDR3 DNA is TGTGCCAGCAGCTTAACAGGGGGGAACACTGAA. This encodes CASSLTGGNTE. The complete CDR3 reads CASSLTGGNTEAFF.